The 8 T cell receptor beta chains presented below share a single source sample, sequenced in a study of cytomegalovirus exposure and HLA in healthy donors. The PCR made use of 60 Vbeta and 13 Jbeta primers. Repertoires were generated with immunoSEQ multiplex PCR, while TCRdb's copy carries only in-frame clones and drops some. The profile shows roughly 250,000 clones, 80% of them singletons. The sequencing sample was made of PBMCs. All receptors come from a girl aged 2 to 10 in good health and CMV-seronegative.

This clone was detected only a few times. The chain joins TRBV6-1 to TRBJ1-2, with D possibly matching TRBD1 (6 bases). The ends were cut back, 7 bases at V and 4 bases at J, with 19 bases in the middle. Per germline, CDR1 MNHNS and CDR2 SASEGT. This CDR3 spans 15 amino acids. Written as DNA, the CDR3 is TGTGCCAGCACCGGCCCAGGGGCGTACTCCTATGGCTACACCTTC. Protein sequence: CASTGPGAYSYGYTF.

The CDR3 coding sequence is TGTGCCAGCAGCCCAGGAAACACCATATATTTT. This translates into CASSPGNTIYF. This sequence joins TRBV7-7 and TRBJ1-3; no clear D. CDR1 SSHAT and CDR2 FNYEAQ come from the germline V gene (reference sequence). V dropped 5 bases and J dropped 4 bases, with 3 bases sitting between them. There are 11 residues in the CDR3.

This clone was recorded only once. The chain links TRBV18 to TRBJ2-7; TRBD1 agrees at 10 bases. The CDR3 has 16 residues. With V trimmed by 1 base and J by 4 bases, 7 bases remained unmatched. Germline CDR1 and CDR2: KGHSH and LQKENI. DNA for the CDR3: TGTGCCAGCTCACCACTCGACAGGGGGCGGGAATACGAGCAGTACTTC. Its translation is CASSPLDRGREYEQYF.

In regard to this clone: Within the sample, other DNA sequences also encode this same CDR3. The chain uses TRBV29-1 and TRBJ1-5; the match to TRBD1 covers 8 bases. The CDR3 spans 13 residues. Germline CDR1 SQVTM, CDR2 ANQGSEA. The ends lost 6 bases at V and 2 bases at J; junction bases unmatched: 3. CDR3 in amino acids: CSVSTGGNQPQHF. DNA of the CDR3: TGCAGCGTGTCGACAGGGGGCAATCAGCCCCAGCATTTT. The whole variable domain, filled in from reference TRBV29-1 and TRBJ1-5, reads SAVISQKPSRDICQRGTSLTIQCQVDSQVTMMFWYRQQPGQSLTLIATANQGSEATYESGFVIDKFPISRPNLTFSTLTVSNMSPEDSSIYLCSVSTGGNQPQHFGDGTRLSIL.

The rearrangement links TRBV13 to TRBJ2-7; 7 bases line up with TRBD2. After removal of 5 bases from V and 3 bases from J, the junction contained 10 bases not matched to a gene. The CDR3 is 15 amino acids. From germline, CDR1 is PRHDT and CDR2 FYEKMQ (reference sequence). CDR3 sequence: CASSPRLADSYEQYF. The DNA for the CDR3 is TGTGCCAGCAGCCCTAGACTAGCAGATAGCTACGAGCAGTACTTC.

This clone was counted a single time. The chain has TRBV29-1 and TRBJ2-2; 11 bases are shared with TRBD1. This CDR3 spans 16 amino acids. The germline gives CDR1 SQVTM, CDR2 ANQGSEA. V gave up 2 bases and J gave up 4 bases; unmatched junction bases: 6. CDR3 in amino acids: CSVEHPGQGGTGELFF. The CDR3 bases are TGCAGCGTTGAACACCCGGGACAGGGGGGCACCGGGGAGCTGTTTTTT.

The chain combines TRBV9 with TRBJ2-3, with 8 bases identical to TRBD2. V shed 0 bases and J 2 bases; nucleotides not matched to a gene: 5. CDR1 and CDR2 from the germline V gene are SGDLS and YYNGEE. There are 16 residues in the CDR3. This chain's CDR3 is CASSVVASGYTDTQYF. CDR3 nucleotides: TGTGCCAGCAGCGTAGTGGCTAGCGGGTACACAGATACGCAGTATTTT.

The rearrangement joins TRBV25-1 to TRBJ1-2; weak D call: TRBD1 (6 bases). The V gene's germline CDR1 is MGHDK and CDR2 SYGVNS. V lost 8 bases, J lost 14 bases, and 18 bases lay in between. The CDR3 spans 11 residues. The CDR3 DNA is TGTGCCAGCTCAAGGACAGAGAAGAAGACCTTC. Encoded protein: CASSRTEKKTF.